This T cell receptor beta chain was profiled in a study of T cell responses to AZD1222 COVID-19 vaccine. A note on this clone: Its specificity is unknown.

Sequencing was performed with immunoSEQ multiplex PCR; in TCRdb, only in-frame clones are kept and a portion is missing. This table has around 75,000 clones, approximately 90% appearing once. Whole-study findings and limits: In a largely white British group with more females than males, clonal diversity was possibly underestimated.

The CDR3 covers 12 residues. The V end lost 3 bases, the J end lost 7 bases, and 9 bases lay between the germline ends. This TCR derives from an adult who received the MenACWY meningococcal vaccine as a control. The sequencing here drew on peripheral blood, taken 28 days after the second dose of the MenACWY control vaccine. The chain has TRBV12-3 or TRBV12-4 and TRBJ1-1; D uncertain. For the CDR3, the DNA is TGTGCCAGCAGTTTGCGGTCTGGTGAAGCTTTCTTT. Translating gives CASSLRSGEAFF.